This entry features one TCR beta chain sequence. Its cognate antigen is unknown. V dropped 2 bases and J dropped 2 bases, with 10 bases sitting between them. This CDR3 has 14 amino acids. Germline values: CDR1 MDHEN, CDR2 SYDVKM. Time point: pre-reinfection, 55 to 20 weeks before reinfection detection. The sorted cells went straight to TCR sequencing with no prior in vitro expansion. People who inject drugs from Montreal's HEPCO study were the donors. The entry originates in a study of memory CD8 T cells in hepatitis C reinfection. Whole-study context: HCV reinfection: RNA-positive following two negative tests at least 60 days apart. Between 55 and 20 weeks before reinfection detection, pre-reinfection samples were drawn.

Findings and caveats of the study: Conclusions on public clonotypes and secondary clearance were not definitive with five or six donors.

Clones were sequenced by immunoSEQ multiplex PCR, and TCRdb holds only the in-frame ones, with some missing. The sample carries approximately 50,000 clones, roughly nine tenths recorded once. The V gene is TRBV28, the J gene TRBJ2-7; no firm D call. Sequencing was performed on naive CD8+ T cells sorted from blood. This clonotype was obtained from a man aged 18 to 30 with hepatitis C virus infection. CDR3 region: CASSLLTTPYEQYF. The CDR3 DNA reads TGTGCCAGCAGTTTACTTACTACACCCTACGAGCAGTACTTC.